A selection of T cell receptor beta chains follows, all from one sample in a study of cytomegalovirus exposure and HLA in healthy donors. The table came from immunoSEQ multiplex PCR; TCRdb's copy has only in-frame clones and leaves some out. The table shows about 98,000 clones, with 70% to 90% occurring only once. Sequenced sample: PBMCs. Source of these receptors: a man between 40 and 49 years old in good health and CMV-seronegative. The CDR3 runs from the conserved cysteine through the conserved F or W. The D gene is left open where the match is weak. A clone size is listed for some rows: how often the clone was seen (once, few, many), or a class if it is expanded.

v_gene	d_gene	abundance	j_gene	CDR3aa	CDR3nt
TRBV6-1	.	.	TRBJ1-2	CASSPSGGRRGYTF	TGTGCCAGCAGTCCAAGCGGAGGACGTCGAGGCTACACCTTC
TRBV23-1	.	.	TRBJ2-7	CASSQSGRGYEQYF	TGCGCCAGCAGTCAATCTGGTCGGGGGTACGAGCAGTACTTC
TRBV5-1	.	.	TRBJ2-1	CASSPGEKEQFF	TGCGCCAGCAGCCCGGGAGAGAAGGAGCAGTTCTTC
TRBV6-6	.	.	TRBJ1-1	CASSYSKEGQGAFF	TGTGCCAGCAGTTACTCGAAAGAGGGACAAGGGGCTTTCTTT
TRBV7-3	TRBD2	few	TRBJ2-1	CASSSTGGPLEQFF	TGTGCCAGCAGCTCGACGGGGGGGCCGCTTGAGCAGTTCTTC
TRBV4-1	TRBD1	.	TRBJ1-5	CASSQEDRAYSNQPQHF	TGCGCCAGCAGCCAAGAAGACAGGGCTTATAGCAATCAGCCCCAGCATTTT
TRBV7-9	TRBD2	.	TRBJ2-7	CASSLGRGALRSMSYEQYF	TGTGCCAGCAGCTTGGGGCGGGGGGCCTTAAGGTCAATGTCCTACGAGCAGTACTTC
TRBV19	.	.	TRBJ1-1	CASSIVQGMNTEAFF	TGTGCCAGTAGTATAGTTCAGGGGATGAACACTGAAGCTTTCTTT
TRBV10-2	TRBD1	.	TRBJ2-7	CASMLGQGIYEQYF	TGCGCCAGCATGTTAGGACAGGGGATCTACGAGCAGTACTTC
TRBV15	TRBD1	few	TRBJ2-7	CATSRAPGQGIYEQYF	TGTGCCACCAGCAGAGCCCCCGGACAGGGCATCTACGAGCAGTACTTC
TRBV6-5	.	.	TRBJ1-1	CASSRDTEAFF	TGTGCCAGCAGTCGGGACACTGAAGCTTTCTTT
TRBV6-6	.	once	TRBJ1-1	CASSTGALAMNTEAFF	TGTGCCAGCAGTACAGGTGCCCTCGCGATGAACACTGAAGCTTTCTTT
TRBV5-1	TRBD2	.	TRBJ2-7	CASSLSASGGIYEQYF	TGCGCCAGCAGCTTGTCGGCTAGCGGGGGGATCTACGAGCAGTACTTC
TRBV5-4	.	.	TRBJ1-1	CASSLRGYNTEAFF	TGTGCCAGCAGCTTGAGGGGGTACAACACTGAAGCTTTCTTT
TRBV6-1	TRBD1	.	TRBJ1-2	CASSEGTGGGYTF	TGTGCCAGCAGTGAAGGGACAGGGGGAGGCTACACCTTC
TRBV7-3	.	.	TRBJ2-5	CASSFGTGAPNF	.
TRBV5-1	.	.	TRBJ2-3	CASSLRGGEADTQYF	TGCGCCAGCAGCCTCCGAGGGGGGGAAGCAGATACGCAGTATTTT
TRBV4-3	TRBD1	.	TRBJ2-7	CASSQVLRGTGVYEQYF	TGCGCCAGCAGCCAAGTATTGCGTGGGACAGGGGTCTACGAGCAGTACTTC
TRBV5-5	.	.	TRBJ1-1	CASSRARREAFF	TGTGCCAGCAGCCGAGCGCGGCGTGAAGCTTTCTTT
TRBV7-3	.	.	TRBJ2-4	CASSLEGVRYF	TGTGCCAGCAGCTTAGAGGGAGTTCGGTACTTC
TRBV7-2	TRBD1	.	TRBJ1-2	CASSLHWTGDNGYTF	TGTGCCAGCAGCTTACACTGGACAGGGGATAATGGCTACACCTTC
TRBV5-6	TRBD2	.	TRBJ2-5	CASNRRRGAQETQYF	TGTGCCAGCAACCGTCGGCGGGGGGCTCAAGAGACCCAGTACTTC
TRBV5-4	.	.	TRBJ2-1	CASSSLKGGDNEQFF	TGTGCCAGCAGCTCTCTGAAGGGGGGGGACAATGAGCAGTTCTTC
TRBV5-1	TRBD1	.	TRBJ1-4	CASSPTGTGEKLFF	TGCGCCAGCAGCCCGACCGGGACAGGAGAAAAACTGTTTTTT
TRBV7-9	.	.	TRBJ2-2	CASSLKTSGTGELFF	TGTGCCAGCAGCTTAAAGACGAGCGGCACCGGGGAGCTGTTTTTT
TRBV29-1	.	few	TRBJ1-1	CSVSGRENTEAFF	TGCAGCGTTTCGGGGAGAGAGAACACTGAAGCTTTCTTT
TRBV7-9	.	.	TRBJ2-3	CASSYDYNTDTQYF	TGTGCCAGCAGCTACGACTATAACACAGATACGCAGTATTTT
TRBV7-3	.	.	TRBJ2-7	CASSFLAFPGSYEQYF	TGTGCCAGCAGCTTCCTAGCTTTCCCCGGCTCCTACGAGCAGTACTTC
TRBV19	TRBD1	.	TRBJ1-2	CASSHPGQGGYGYTF	TGTGCCAGTAGCCACCCGGGACAGGGGGGCTATGGCTACACCTTC
TRBV10-3	TRBD1	.	TRBJ1-2	CAIRLGQGRGYTF	TGTGCCATCAGATTAGGACAGGGGAGGGGCTACACCTTC
TRBV7-9	.	once	TRBJ1-5	CSSSLADSSNQPQHF	TGTTCCAGCAGCTTGGCAGACAGTAGCAATCAGCCCCAGCATTTT
TRBV9	.	.	TRBJ1-1	CASSVSGNTEAFF	TGTGCCAGCAGCGTTTCGGGGAACACTGAAGCTTTCTTT
TRBV27	TRBD1	.	TRBJ2-7	CASSLSPGQVPEQYF	TGTGCCAGCAGTTTATCCCCTGGACAGGTTCCGGAGCAGTACTTC
TRBV27	TRBD1	.	TRBJ2-7	CASSPGTGEVSYEQYF	TGTGCCAGCAGTCCCGGGACAGGGGAGGTCTCCTACGAGCAGTACTTC
TRBV23-1	.	.	TRBJ1-6	CASTPPGSSLNSPLHF	TGCGCCAGCACACCTCCGGGGTCTAGTCTAAATTCACCCCTCCACTTT
TRBV5-4	TRBD1	.	TRBJ2-7	CASSLDRGLGYEQYF	TGTGCCAGCAGCTTAGACAGGGGGTTGGGATACGAGCAGTACTTC
TRBV30	.	.	TRBJ2-5	CAWSVQGGETQYF	TGTGCCTGGAGTGTACAGGGCGGCGAGACCCAGTACTTC
TRBV10-3	.	.	TRBJ2-3	CAITGQSTDTQYF	TGTGCCATCACCGGACAGAGCACAGATACGCAGTATTTT
TRBV7-9	.	.	TRBJ1-1	CSSRWALNTEAFF	TGTTCCAGCAGATGGGCCCTGAACACTGAAGCTTTCTTT